Each of the 26 T cell receptor beta chains below was sequenced from the same sample in a study of shared clonotypes between healthy human individuals. The method was immunoSEQ multiplex PCR; TCRdb's version includes in-frame clones alone and lacks a portion of them. The data contain about 960,000 clones, more than 75% of them seen just once; the ten biggest clones take up about 1.5%. The sequenced sample consisted of memory CD4+ T cells sorted from blood. Subset: CD45RA-negative fraction. These receptors were taken from a man between 18 and 29 years old in good health.

This sequence joins TRBV28 and TRBJ1-2; 9 bases are shared with TRBD1. The CDR3 consists of 13 residues. The J segment lost 7 bases and the V segment lost 2 bases, leaving 2 bases of the junction unmatched. Germline values: CDR1 MDHEN, CDR2 SYDVKM. CDR3 DNA sequence: TGTGCCAGCAGTTTAAAGACAGGGGGTGGCTACACCTTC. It encodes CASSLKTGGGYTF.

The chain has TRBV19 and TRBJ1-5; tentatively, D is TRBD1 (6 bases). Germline V gives CDR1 LNHDA, CDR2 SQIVND (reference sequence). The ends were cut back, 7 bases at V and 5 bases at J, with 18 bases in the middle. The CDR3 contains 15 residues. The CDR3 DNA follows: TGTGCCAGTACTCCGAGGGGAGGGGGTGATCAGCCCCAGCATTTT. It is translated as CASTPRGGGDQPQHF.

V is TRBV7-9 and J is TRBJ2-5; the D gene could be TRBD1 or TRBD2 (6 bases each). The CDR3 runs to 14 residues. The V gene's germline CDR1 is SEHNR and CDR2 FQNEAQ (reference sequence). Deletions cut 5 bases from V and 5 bases from J, with 15 bases between. The CDR3 sequence is CASSPSGAGETQYF. CDR3 coding DNA: TGTGCCAGCAGCCCCTCGGGGGCTGGGGAGACCCAGTACTTC. Full variable domain (rest looked up from reference TRBV7-9 and TRBJ2-5): DTGVSQNPRHKITKRGQNVTFRCDPISEHNRLYWYRQTLGQGPEFLTYFQNEAQLEKSRLLSDRFSAERPKGSFSTLEIQRTEQGDSAMYLCASSPSGAGETQYFGPGTRLLVL.

V is TRBV28 and J is TRBJ1-2; D might be TRBD1 (5 bases). The CDR3 runs to 14 residues. Trimming shortened V by 6 bases and J by 4 bases, and 15 bases separated the two germline ends. The germline CDR1 and CDR2 sequences are MDHEN and SYDVKM. Here the CDR3 DNA reads TGTGCCAGCAGAACCGGGACTTCCGGCTATGGCTACACCTTC. Encoded protein: CASRTGTSGYGYTF.

The V call is TRBV16, the J call TRBJ2-3; D not certain. V dropped 5 bases and J dropped 0 bases, with 9 bases sitting between them. CDR1 and CDR2 from the germline V gene are KGHSY and FQNENV. CDR3 length: 14 amino acids. CDR3 sequence (DNA): TGTGCCAGCAGCGTGGACCGTAGCACAGATACGCAGTATTTT. Protein product: CASSVDRSTDTQYF.

This clone showed up just a few times. V is TRBV10-2 and J is TRBJ1-3, with a possible D match to TRBD1 (6 bases). The germline gives CDR1 WSHSY, CDR2 SAAADI. Between the trimmed V and J ends, which lost 7 bases and 2 bases, there was a span of 9 bases. The CDR3 spans 13 residues. The CDR3 region has the DNA TGCGCCAGCACGGGGGCAGCTGGAAACACCATATATTTT. It specifies CASTGAAGNTIYF.

The chain recombines TRBV6-6 with TRBJ2-3, with 12 bases identical to TRBD2. The CDR3 has 14 amino acids. V gave up 8 bases and J gave up 5 bases; unmatched junction bases: 5. From germline, CDR1 is MNHNY and CDR2 SVGAGI (reference sequence). CDR3 nucleotide sequence: TGTGCCAGCGAGCTAGCGGGAGGGCGAGATACGCAGTATTTT. Translation gives CASELAGGRDTQYF.

The chain links TRBV4-1 to TRBJ2-1, with TRBD2 matching 10 bases. Trimming at V came to 4 bases and at J to 1 base, leaving 7 bases not matched to a gene. CDR3 length: 17 residues. Germline V CDR1 and CDR2: MGHRA, YSYEKL. The CDR3 nucleotides read TGCGCCAGCAGCCGCCTAGCTAGCGGGGGTTCCTACAATGAGCAGTTCTTC. This translates into CASSRLASGGSYNEQFF.

This clone was counted once. The chain couples TRBV2 to TRBJ2-7, with 8 bases identical to TRBD1. After removal of 3 bases from V and 5 bases from J, the junction contained 6 bases not matched to a gene. The CDR3 is 14 residues long. CDR1 and CDR2 (germline): SNHLY, FYNNEI. The CDR3 loop reads CASSERTGIHEQYF. As DNA, the CDR3 is TGTGCCAGCAGTGAGCGGACAGGGATCCACGAGCAGTACTTC.

The V and J genes are TRBV5-6 and TRBJ1-1, with no clear D. The V end was cut by 1 base, the J end by 4 bases, with 11 bases between. The CDR3 runs 14 residues. From germline, CDR1 is SGHDT and CDR2 YYEEEE. The CDR3 sequence is CASSLMYGGTEAFF. The CDR3 nucleotides read TGTGCCAGCAGCTTGATGTACGGTGGCACTGAAGCTTTCTTT.

This clone has more than one count but fewer than ten. The gene calls are TRBV7-2 and TRBJ2-7; D is ambiguous. With 5 bases removed from V and 8 bases from J, the gap between germline ends came to 7 bases. This CDR3 has 10 amino acids. Germline values: CDR1 SGHTA, CDR2 FQGNSA. CDR3: CASSPSQQYF. The CDR3 coding sequence is TGTGCCAGCAGCCCCAGCCAGCAGTACTTC.

The rearrangement links TRBV6-5 to TRBJ1-4; 7 nucleotides match TRBD1. Looked up from germline, CDR1 is MNHEY and CDR2 is SVGAGI. J gave up 3 bases and V 6 bases, and 7 bases lay outside the gene matches. The CDR3 spans 15 residues. CDR3 sequence (DNA): TGTGCCAGCAGACGAGGGGGCGCCTCTAATGAAAAACTGTTTTTT. Translating gives CASRRGGASNEKLFF.

V usage is TRBV10-1 and J usage is TRBJ1-6; D is unclear. There are 14 residues in the CDR3. Germline V lookup: CDR1 WNHNN, CDR2 SYGVQD (reference sequence). Trimming stripped 5 bases from V and 5 bases from J, with 10 bases between. CDR3 sequence reads: CASSKDVNNSPLHF. CDR3 coding DNA: TGCGCCAGCAGTAAGGACGTCAATAATTCACCCCTCCACTTT.

The chain couples TRBV30 to TRBJ2-4; D might be TRBD2 (5 bases). The CDR3 totals 16 residues. V lost 0 bases and J 1 base, leaving 13 bases between the germline ends. CDR1 GTSNPN and CDR2 SVGIG come from the germline V gene (reference sequence). Written as DNA, the CDR3 is TGTGCCTGGAGTGTACTCAGCGGTCGGGCCAAAAACATTCAGTACTTC. It codes for CAWSVLSGRAKNIQYF.

Points on this clone: The sample has other DNA sequences that encode this CDR3 too. The genes are TRBV7-2 and TRBJ1-4; no firm D call. CDR3 length: 13 amino acids. V lost 5 bases and J 1 base, leaving 5 bases between the germline ends. Germline CDR1 and CDR2: SGHTA and FQGNSA. CDR3: CASSRGTNEKLFF. DNA of the CDR3: TGTGCCAGCAGCCGGGGAACTAATGAAAAACTGTTTTTT.

The chain combines TRBV10-3 with TRBJ2-5, with D tentatively TRBD1 (5 bases). The CDR3 is 13 residues long. Trimming removed 3 bases at V and 4 bases at J, with 9 bases between. Germline V gene sequence: CDR1 ENHRY, CDR2 SYGVKD. The CDR3: CAISDQGPETQYF. As DNA, the CDR3 is TGTGCCATCAGTGATCAGGGCCCAGAGACCCAGTACTTC.

J is TRBJ1-3 and V is TRBV6-6, with D unclear. The CDR3 totals 12 residues. Trimming stripped 6 bases from V and 1 base from J, with 4 bases between. Germline CDR1 reads MNHNY; CDR2 reads SVGAGI (reference sequence). The CDR3 DNA follows: TGTGCCAGCAGCATGTCTGGAAACACCATATATTTT. Its translation is CASSMSGNTIYF.

On this clone: This likely traces to a read error, being one base from a far larger clone. The sample holds other DNA sequences that translate to the same CDR3. The rearrangement uses TRBV5-6 and TRBJ2-5, with D hard to call. CDR3 length equals 13 residues. The V end lost 5 bases, the J end lost 7 bases, and 15 bases lay between the germline ends. Germline CDR1 reads SGHDT; CDR2 reads YYEEEE. The CDR3 region is CASRDGQMGTQYF. CDR3 DNA sequence: TGTGCCAGCAGGGATGGGCAGATGGGGACCCAGTACTTC.

The chain couples TRBV25-1 to TRBJ2-5, with D possibly matching TRBD2 (6 bases). Trimming took 3 bases from V and 0 from J, leaving 17 bases between them. The CDR3 has 17 amino acids. CDR1 is MGHDK and CDR2 is SYGVNS in the germline V gene. This chain's CDR3 is CASSEALGGPYQETQYF. CDR3 nucleotide sequence: TGTGCCAGCAGTGAGGCCCTAGGAGGGCCGTACCAAGAGACCCAGTACTTC. Complete variable domain (other parts from reference TRBV25-1 and TRBJ2-5): EADIYQTPRYLVIGTGKKITLECSQTMGHDKMYWYQQDPGMELHLIHYSYGVNSTEKGDLSSESTVSRIRTEHFPLTLESARPSHTSQYLCASSEALGGPYQETQYFGPGTRLLVL.

The V and J genes are TRBV6-1 and TRBJ1-5, with 7 nucleotides matching TRBD1. Germline V gene lookup returns CDR1 MNHNS and CDR2 SASEGT. The CDR3 length is 14 residues. Trimming took 10 bases from V and 3 from J; bases not matched to a gene: 9. The CDR3 region is CATNRQGVNQPQHF. CDR3 bases: TGTGCCACCAATCGCCAGGGGGTCAATCAGCCCCAGCATTTT.

The chain carries TRBV9 and TRBJ1-1, with 8 bases identical to TRBD1. V lost 4 bases, J lost 2 bases, and 7 bases stayed unmatched. The V gene's germline CDR1 is SGDLS and CDR2 YYNGEE. The CDR3 totals 15 residues. CDR3 amino acids: CASSSRQGRNTEAFF. The DNA for the CDR3 is TGTGCCAGCAGCTCTCGACAGGGGCGAAACACTGAAGCTTTCTTT.

The sample holds one count of this clone. The chain combines TRBV28 with TRBJ1-5; 7 bases agree with TRBD1. From germline, CDR1 is MDHEN and CDR2 SYDVKM. With V trimmed by 6 bases and J by 5 bases, 10 bases remained unmatched. This CDR3 spans 15 amino acids. Written as DNA, the CDR3 is TGTGCCAGCAGCTCCCCGACAGGGTTTGATCAGCCCCAGCATTTT. The encoded protein is CASSSPTGFDQPQHF.

The CDR3 coding sequence is TGTGCTAGTGGTTTTGTCAATGAGCAGTTCTTC. This translates into CASGFVNEQFF. The V gene is TRBV12-5, the J gene TRBJ2-1; no reliable D call. The CDR3 totals 11 residues. V lost 3 bases, J lost 6 bases, and 3 bases lay in between. Germline CDR1 is LGHNT and CDR2 is FRNRAP. The full variable domain, its missing parts supplied by reference TRBV12-5 and TRBJ2-1, is DARVTQTPRHKVTEMGQEVTMRCQPILGHNTVFWYRQTMMQGLELLAYFRNRAPLDDSGMPKDRFSAEMPDATLATLKIQPSEPRDSAVYFCASGFVNEQFFGPGTRLTVL.

CDR3 DNA: TGTGCCAGCAGCTTCGGGGGAGGGTCTGGAAACACCATATATTTT. It yields the protein CASSFGGGSGNTIYF. The gene calls are TRBV11-2 and TRBJ1-3, with D maybe TRBD1 (5 bases). CDR3 length equals 15 residues. V was trimmed by 3 bases and J by 1 base, leaving 10 bases between them. Per the germline V gene, CDR1 is SGHAT and CDR2 is FQNNGV.

The chain is built from TRBV30 and TRBJ1-4; D uncertain. The V gene lost 2 bases and the J gene lost 4 bases, with 8 bases spanning the gap. This CDR3 has 13 residues. Germline-derived CDR1 and CDR2 are GTSNPN and SVGIG (reference sequence). This chain's CDR3 is CAWSKEINEKLFF. In nucleotides, the CDR3 is TGTGCCTGGAGTAAAGAGATTAATGAAAAACTGTTTTTT.

This sequence joins TRBV7-2 and TRBJ2-5, with TRBD1 matching 9 bases. V lost 4 bases and J lost 5; bases outside the gene matches: 8. Germline lookup yields CDR1 SGHTA and CDR2 FQGNSA. The CDR3 covers 15 residues. CDR3 sequence: CASSWYRGLRETQYF. As DNA, the CDR3 is TGTGCCAGCAGCTGGTACAGGGGGCTCAGGGAGACCCAGTACTTC.